This T cell receptor beta chain appears in the sequencing data of a study of response to subunit inactivated influenza vaccine. General observations from the study: Each seasonal flu vaccination may recruit only limited new T cells, authors suggested.

V shed 5 bases and J shed 3 bases, with 14 bases lying between them. The CDR3 consists of 14 residues. Germline CDR1 and CDR2: SEHNR and FQNEAQ (reference sequence). MiXCR, run by TCRdb on the RT-PCR reads, gives a single entry per CDR3 protein. This table holds under 950,000 distinct CDR3 sequences, about 20% found once. To note about this clonotype: Its antigen is not identified.

Source: PBMCs from blood, taken roughly 5 days after vaccination. The receptor comes from a man aged 45-65 years who received an inactivated influenza vaccine. The chain uses TRBV7-9 and TRBJ2-7, with D perhaps matching TRBD1 (5 bases). CDR3 region: CASSPQGQIYEQYF. The CDR3 nucleotides read TGTGCCAGCAGCCCCCAAGGACAAATCTACGAGCAGTACTTC.